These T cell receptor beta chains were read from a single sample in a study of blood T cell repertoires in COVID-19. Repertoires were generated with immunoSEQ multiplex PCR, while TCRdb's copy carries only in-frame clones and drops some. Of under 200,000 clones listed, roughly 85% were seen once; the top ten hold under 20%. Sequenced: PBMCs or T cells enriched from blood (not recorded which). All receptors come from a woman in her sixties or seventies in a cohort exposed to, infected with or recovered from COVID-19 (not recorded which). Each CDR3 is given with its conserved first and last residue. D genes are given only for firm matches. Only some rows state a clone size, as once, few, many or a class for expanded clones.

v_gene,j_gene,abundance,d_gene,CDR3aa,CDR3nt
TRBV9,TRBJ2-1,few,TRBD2,CASSVRSGRANEQFF,TGTGCCAGCAGCGTAAGAAGCGGGAGAGCGAATGAGCAGTTCTTC
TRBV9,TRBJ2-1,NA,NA,CASSVDGNPYNEQFF,TGTGCCAGCAGCGTAGACGGGAACCCCTACAATGAGCAGTTCTTC
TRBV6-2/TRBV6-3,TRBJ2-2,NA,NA,CASSRIVSMIGELFF,TGTGCCAGCAGTCGAATAGTTTCAATGATCGGGGAGCTGTTTTTT
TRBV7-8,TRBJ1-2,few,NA,CASSLGRRDYGYTF,TGTGCCAGCAGCCTGGGGCGGAGAGACTATGGCTACACCTTC
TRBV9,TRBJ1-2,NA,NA,CASSLTGSIYGYTF,TGTGCCAGCAGCCTAACCGGGTCCATCTATGGCTACACCTTC
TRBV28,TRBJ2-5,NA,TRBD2,CASRSSAGGQETQYF,TGTGCCAGCAGATCCTCGGCGGGAGGGCAAGAGACCCAGTACTTC
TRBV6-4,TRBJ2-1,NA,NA,CASSLQGGGGNEQFF,TGTGCCAGCAGCCTGCAGGGGGGAGGCGGGAATGAGCAGTTCTTC
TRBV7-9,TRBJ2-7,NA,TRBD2,CASSRPSGSTYEQYF,TGTGCCAGCAGCCGCCCTAGCGGGTCCACCTACGAGCAGTACTTC
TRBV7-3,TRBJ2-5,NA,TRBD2,CASSLSGTSGSMGETQYF,TGTGCCAGCAGCTTAAGTGGGACTAGCGGGAGCATGGGCGAGACCCAGTACTTC
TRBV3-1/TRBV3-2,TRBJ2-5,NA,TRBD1,CASSRPGDRVKETQYF,TGTGCCAGCAGCCGACCGGGGGACAGGGTGAAAGAGACCCAGTACTTC
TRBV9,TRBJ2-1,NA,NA,CASSVEISAYNEQFF,TGTGCCAGCAGCGTAGAGATTAGCGCCTACAATGAGCAGTTCTTC
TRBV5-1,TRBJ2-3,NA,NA,CASSLDPRGAGTDTQYF,TGCGCCAGCAGCTTGGATCCCCGGGGGGCTGGCACAGATACGCAGTATTTT
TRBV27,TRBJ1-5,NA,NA,CASSQQVSNQPQHF,TGTGCCAGCAGTCAACAGGTTAGCAATCAGCCCCAGCATTTT
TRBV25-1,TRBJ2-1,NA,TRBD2,CASSEQLAGRSYNEQFF,TGTGCCAGCAGTGAACAACTAGCGGGAAGATCGTACAATGAGCAGTTCTTC
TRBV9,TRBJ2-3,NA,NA,CASSVAQGISYTQYF,TGTGCCAGCAGCGTAGCACAGGGCATTAGCTATACGCAGTATTTT
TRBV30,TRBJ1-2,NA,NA,CACSSGYGYTF,TGTGCCTGCTCGTCCGGGTATGGCTACACCTTC
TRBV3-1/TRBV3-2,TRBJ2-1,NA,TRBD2,CASSPSGEVNEQFF,TGTGCCAGCAGCCCTAGCGGGGAGGTCAATGAGCAGTTCTTC
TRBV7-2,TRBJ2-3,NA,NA,CASSLPTRPDTQYF,TGTGCCAGCAGCCTGCCGACTAGGCCAGATACGCAGTATTTT
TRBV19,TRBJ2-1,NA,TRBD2,CASSVTSGKQFF,TGTGCCAGTAGCGTTACTAGCGGGAAGCAGTTCTTC
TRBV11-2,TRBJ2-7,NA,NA,CASSSQGYEQYF,TGTGCCAGCAGCTCGCAGGGGTACGAGCAGTACTTC
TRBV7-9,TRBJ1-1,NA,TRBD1,CASSLADRDPEAFF,TGTGCCAGCAGCTTGGCCGACAGGGACCCTGAAGCTTTCTTT
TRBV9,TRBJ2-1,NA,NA,CASSVDGGNYNEQFF,TGTGCCAGCAGCGTAGATGGCGGGAACTACAATGAGCAGTTCTTC
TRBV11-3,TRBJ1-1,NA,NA,CASSLAGGQLTEAFF,TGTGCCAGCAGCTTAGCTGGAGGACAGCTAACTGAAGCTTTCTTT
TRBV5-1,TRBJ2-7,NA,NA,CASRLNPGTDSYEQYF,TGCGCCAGCAGACTTAATCCCGGGACTGACTCCTACGAGCAGTACTTC
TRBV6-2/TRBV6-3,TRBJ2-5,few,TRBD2,CASSATSGSETQYF,TGTGCCAGCAGTGCGACTAGCGGGAGTGAAACCCAGTACTTC
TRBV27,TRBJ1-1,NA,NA,CASSLTVGRTEAFF,TGTGCCAGCAGTCTGACAGTAGGGAGGACTGAAGCTTTCTTT
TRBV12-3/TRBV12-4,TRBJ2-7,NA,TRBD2,CASSLGEGEQYF,TGTGCCAGCAGTTTAGGGGAGGGCGAGCAGTACTTC
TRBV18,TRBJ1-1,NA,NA,CASSPTGIRGEAFF,TGTGCCAGCTCACCAACAGGGATAAGGGGTGAAGCTTTCTTT
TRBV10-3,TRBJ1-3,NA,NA,CAISESGSSGNTIYF,TGTGCCATCAGTGAGTCGGGCTCCTCTGGAAACACCATATATTTT
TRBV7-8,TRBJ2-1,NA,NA,CASSLGGREGQFF,TGTGCCAGCAGCCTGGGGGGGCGCGAAGGGCAGTTCTTC
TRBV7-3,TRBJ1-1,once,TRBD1,CASSATGVDTEAFF,TGTGCCAGCAGCGCGACAGGGGTCGACACTGAAGCTTTCTTT
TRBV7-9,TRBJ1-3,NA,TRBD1,CASSPNWRGQAGNTIYF,TGTGCCAGCAGCCCAAACTGGAGGGGGCAGGCGGGAAACACCATATATTTT
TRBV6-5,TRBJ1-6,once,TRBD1,CASSTPGGPGAPLHF,TGTGCCAGCAGTACACCAGGGGGGCCCGGGGCACCCCTCCACTTT
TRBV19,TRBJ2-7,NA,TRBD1,CASSPLGQGGTYEQYF,TGTGCCAGTAGCCCTCTAGGACAGGGGGGGACCTACGAGCAGTACTTC
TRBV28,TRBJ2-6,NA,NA,CASSLSWTQTSGANVLTF,TGTGCCAGCAGTTTAAGTTGGACACAAACCTCTGGGGCCAACGTCCTGACTTTC
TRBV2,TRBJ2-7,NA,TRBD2,CASGSIAGAYEQYF,TGTGCCAGCGGTAGTATAGCGGGAGCCTACGAGCAGTACTTC
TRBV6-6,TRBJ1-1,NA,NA,CATRPQQGSTEAFF,TGTGCCACGCGCCCCCAACAGGGTAGCACTGAAGCTTTCTTT
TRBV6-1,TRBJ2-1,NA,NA,CASSERSGSNEQFF,TGTGCCAGCAGTGAGCGGTCAGGGTCCAATGAGCAGTTCTTC
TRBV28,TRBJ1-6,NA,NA,CASSFPYSPLHF,TGTGCCAGCAGTTTCCCGTATTCACCCCTCCACTTT
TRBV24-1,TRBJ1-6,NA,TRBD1,CATSDPDRDFKNSPLHF,TGTGCCACCAGTGACCCGGACAGGGACTTCAAAAATTCACCCCTCCACTTT
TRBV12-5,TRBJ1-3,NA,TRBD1,CASGLGQGTGSGNTIYF,TGTGCTAGTGGTTTAGGACAGGGAACAGGCTCTGGAAACACCATATATTTT
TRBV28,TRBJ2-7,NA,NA,CASSHTGLSPYEQYF,TGTGCCAGCAGTCATACAGGGCTTTCCCCCTACGAGCAGTACTTC
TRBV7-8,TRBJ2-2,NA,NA,CASSLASGSNTGELFF,TGTGCCAGCAGCTTAGCAAGCGGTTCCAACACCGGGGAGCTGTTTTTT
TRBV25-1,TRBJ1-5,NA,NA,CASSEAGHQPQHF,TGTGCCAGCAGTGAAGCGGGGCATCAGCCCCAGCATTTT
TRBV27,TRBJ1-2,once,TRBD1,CASSPDRAGYTF,TGTGCCAGCAGTCCCGACAGGGCTGGCTACACCTTC
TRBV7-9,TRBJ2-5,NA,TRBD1,CASSLGTGGNEETQYF,TGTGCCAGCAGCTTAGGGACAGGGGGCAACGAGGAGACCCAGTACTTC
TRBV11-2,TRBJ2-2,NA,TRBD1,CASSLFLRDRGQIGELFF,TGTGCCAGCAGCCTATTCCTCCGGGACAGGGGGCAAATCGGGGAGCTGTTTTTT
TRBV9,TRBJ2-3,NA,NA,CASSGGADTQYF,TGTGCCAGCAGCGGCGGGGCAGATACGCAGTATTTT
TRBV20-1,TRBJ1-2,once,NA,CSASVINYGYTF,TGCAGTGCTAGTGTCATCAACTATGGCTACACCTTC
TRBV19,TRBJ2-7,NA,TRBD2,CASSIFLAASYEQYF,TGTGCCAGTAGTATATTTCTAGCGGCCTCCTACGAGCAGTACTTC
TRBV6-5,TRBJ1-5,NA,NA,CASASGGYQPQHF,TGTGCCAGCGCGTCGGGGGGGTATCAGCCCCAGCATTTT
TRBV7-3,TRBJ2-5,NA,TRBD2,CASSASIAGKGTQYF,TGTGCCAGCAGCGCTTCCATAGCGGGAAAGGGGACCCAGTACTTC
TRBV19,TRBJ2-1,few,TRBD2,CASSIGRGVYNEQFF,TGTGCCAGTAGTATCGGGAGGGGAGTCTACAATGAGCAGTTCTTC